Detailed here is one T cell receptor beta chain. Trimming removed 7 bases at V and 4 bases at J, with 13 bases between. Per the germline V gene, CDR1 is LNHDA and CDR2 is SQIVND (reference sequence). This CDR3 spans 13 amino acids. Authors' processing steps: Estimates of nucleated cell counts were drawn from the amplification of reference gene primers. Profiled with immunoSEQ multiplex PCR; TCRdb holds only in-frame clones, not every one. The V and J calls and clone size come from that table; D and trimming were worked out from the DNA. Among approximately 190,000 clones, roughly nine tenths were seen once, and the ten largest hold roughly 21%. This entry is derived from a study of blood T cell repertoires in COVID-19. Overall study context: Both acute and convalescent COVID-19 samples were obtained from the United States, Italy and Spain. Sample material is recorded as cDNA or gDNA derived from T cells, B-cell-depleted T cells, or PBMCs.

The J gene is TRBJ1-2, the V gene TRBV19; TRBD1 might be the D (5 bases). The source material was peripheral blood. The receptor's source is a man between 60 and 75 years old with active or convalescent COVID-19. The CDR3 sequence: CASKPTDSYGYTF. For the CDR3, the DNA is TGTGCCAGTAAACCGACAGACTCCTATGGCTACACCTTC. The full variable domain, rest sourced from reference TRBV19 and TRBJ1-2, is DGGITQSPKYLFRKEGQNVTLSCEQNLNHDAMYWYRQDPGQGLRLIYYSQIVNDFQKGDIAEGYSVSREKKESFPLTVTSAQKNPTAFYLCASKPTDSYGYTFGSGTRLTVV.